A single sample gave rise to the 15 T cell receptor beta chains below, sequenced in a study of Ad26.COV2.S vaccination and SARS-CoV-2 variants. Documented treatment: 15 to 20 received Ad26.COV2.S at low or high dose, single or two shots; 5 received placebo; per-sample allocation not given. Specimens were obtained on day 63 following the first vaccine or placebo injection. Produced via immunoSEQ multiplex PCR; TCRdb's table is partial and in-frame only. The sample consists of 430,000 or so clones, 90% of them appearing once. The sequenced sample was peripheral blood, obtained in a trial of Ad26.COV2.S vaccine versus placebo. These receptors all stem from a person between 18 and 65 years old who received the Ad26.COV2.S COVID-19 vaccine or a placebo.

The genes are TRBV7-6 and TRBJ2-2; weak D call: TRBD1 (6 bases). V was shortened by 7 bases and J by 2 bases, with 14 bases between the two germline ends. The CDR3 runs to 15 residues. Germline CDR1 reads SGHVS; CDR2 reads FNYEAQ. The CDR3 spells CASKELGANTGELFF. For the CDR3, the DNA is TGTGCCAGCAAAGAGCTGGGGGCCAACACCGGGGAGCTGTTTTTT.

The chain links TRBV6-5 to TRBJ1-1; D gene ambiguous. The CDR3 consists of 15 residues. V gave up 0 bases and J gave up 1 base, with 9 bases separating them. Per the germline V gene, CDR1 is MNHEY and CDR2 is SVGAGI. The CDR3 bases are TGTGCCAGCAGTTACTCGACGGGTCGGAACACTGAAGCTTTCTTT. Its translation is CASSYSTGRNTEAFF.

This chain joins TRBV28 and TRBJ2-5, with 9 bases that match TRBD2. Germline CDR1 reads MDHEN; CDR2 reads SYDVKM. CDR3 length: 17 amino acids. Losses at the gene ends were 6 bases for V and 3 bases for J; bases not matched to a gene: 14. The CDR3 protein is CASSRLQTSGAKETQYF. CDR3 sequence (DNA): TGTGCCAGCAGCCGATTACAGACTAGCGGAGCGAAAGAGACCCAGTACTTC.

The chain has TRBV19 and TRBJ2-1; D possibly corresponds to TRBD1 (6 bases). V lost 4 bases to trimming and J lost 0 bases, with 19 bases between them. Germline CDR1 reads LNHDA; CDR2 reads SQIVND (reference sequence). The CDR3 length is 18 residues. The chain's CDR3 is CASSTITTGPSSYNEQFF. As DNA, the CDR3 is TGTGCCAGTAGTACCATAACTACAGGGCCCAGCTCCTACAATGAGCAGTTCTTC.

V gene TRBV5-1 combines with J gene TRBJ2-1; 7 bases map to TRBD2. Per the germline V gene, CDR1 is SGHRS and CDR2 is YFSETQ. This CDR3 has 14 residues. Trimming took 5 bases from V and 6 from J; bases not matched to a gene: 8. CDR3 in amino acids: CASRGTSEFNEQFF. The CDR3, as DNA: TGCGCCAGCAGGGGTACTAGCGAGTTCAATGAGCAGTTCTTC.

The chain recombines TRBV18 with TRBJ2-5, with TRBD1 identical over 11 bases. V lost 5 bases and J lost 7; bases outside the gene matches: 6. The CDR3 runs to 14 residues. Looked up from germline, CDR1 is KGHSH and CDR2 is LQKENI. CDR3 coding DNA: TGTGCCAGCTCAACGGACAGGGGGCGCTTGACCCAGTACTTC. This sequence encodes CASSTDRGRLTQYF.

This rearrangement joins TRBV29-1 to TRBJ2-1; 9 nucleotides align to TRBD2. Germline trimming cut 3 bases from V and 2 bases from J; bases unmatched to any gene: 14. The CDR3 is 18 residues long. Looked up from germline, CDR1 is SQVTM and CDR2 is ANQGSEA. Written as DNA, the CDR3 is TGCAGCGTTGACCCCGTGGGGGGGGCTAGCGGGACCTACAATGAGCAGTTCTTC. This translates into CSVDPVGGASGTYNEQFF.

The chain links TRBV27 to TRBJ2-7, with D unresolved. Germline CDR1 and CDR2: MNHEY and SMNVEV (reference sequence). The CDR3 contains 13 residues. V gave up 2 bases and J gave up 3 bases, with 8 bases separating them. The CDR3 nucleotides read TGTGCCAGCAGTTTAACACCCTACTACGAGCAGTACTTC. Translated, it gives CASSLTPYYEQYF.

The chain employs TRBV6-5 and TRBJ2-1; D possibly corresponds to TRBD2 (7 bases). The ends were cut back, 5 bases at V and 5 bases at J, with 16 bases in the middle. This CDR3 contains 15 residues. The germline CDR1 and CDR2 sequences are MNHEY and SVGAGI. DNA for the CDR3: TGTGCCAGCAGTCGGGGGGCAAAAACTAACAATGAGCAGTTCTTC. As protein: CASSRGAKTNNEQFF.

The sample holds one count of this clone. The J gene is TRBJ2-7, the V gene TRBV5-1; D might be TRBD1 or TRBD2, each matching 6 bases. The CDR3 length is 17 residues. V lost 2 bases and J 5 bases, leaving 23 bases between the germline ends. CDR1 and CDR2 from the germline V gene are SGHRS and YFSETQ. DNA for the CDR3: TGCGCCAGCAGCTTATCCGGGGGCCCCAACGTCCTGGACGAGCAGTACTTC. This encodes CASSLSGGPNVLDEQYF. Complete variable domain (other parts from reference TRBV5-1 and TRBJ2-7): KAGVTQTPRYLIKTRGQQVTLSCSPISGHRSVSWYQQTPGQGLQFLFEYFSETQRNKGNFPGRFSGRQFSNSRSEMNVSTLELGDSALYLCASSLSGGPNVLDEQYFGPGTRLTVT.

The CDR3 bases are TGTGCCAGCAGTGAATCACCTTCCTACGAGCAGTACTTC. Its translation: CASSESPSYEQYF. The chain has TRBV25-1 and TRBJ2-7; D is ambiguous. Germline V gene data show CDR1 as MGHDK and CDR2 as SYGVNS. There are 13 residues in the CDR3. Trimming took 1 base from V and 1 from J, leaving 5 bases between them.

The chain employs TRBV5-4 and TRBJ2-7; TRBD1 agrees at 7 bases. This CDR3 spans 14 amino acids. Trimming cost V 0 bases and J 3 bases; bases outside gene matches: 3. Germline CDR1 is SGHNT and CDR2 is YYREEE (reference sequence). The CDR3 nucleotides are TGTGCCAGCAGCTTGGAGACAGGGAACTACGAGCAGTACTTC. Residues: CASSLETGNYEQYF.

This chain uses TRBV3-1 (or the pseudogene TRBV3-2) with TRBJ2-5; the D gene is possibly TRBD2 (6 bases). V was trimmed by 3 bases and J by 0 bases, leaving 20 bases between them. The CDR3 runs 18 residues. Germline-derived CDR1 and CDR2 are LGHDT and YNNKEL (reference sequence). The CDR3 region is CASSHGNPGGLYQETQYF. The CDR3 coding sequence is TGTGCCAGCAGCCATGGCAACCCCGGGGGTCTGTACCAAGAGACCCAGTACTTC.

The CDR3 region has the DNA TGTGCCAGCAGCCCCGGGACAGAGAACACTGAAGCTTTCTTT. It specifies CASSPGTENTEAFF. V gene TRBV7-2 combines with J gene TRBJ1-1; 7 bases line up with TRBD1. This CDR3 is built from 14 residues. Per the germline V gene, CDR1 is SGHTA and CDR2 is FQGNSA. The trim removed 5 bases at V and 1 base at J, leaving 4 bases unmatched.

The V gene is TRBV5-4, the J gene TRBJ2-5, with D unresolved. The CDR3 is 13 amino acids. V shed 2 bases and J shed 1 base, with 6 bases lying between them. Germline CDR1 SGHNT, CDR2 YYREEE (reference sequence). This CDR3 reads CASSFSPQETQYF. As DNA, the CDR3 is TGTGCCAGCAGCTTCTCTCCCCAAGAGACCCAGTACTTC.